This T cell receptor (beta chain) was sequenced for a study of shared clonotypes between healthy human individuals. The study, taken as a whole, reports: Naive subsets generally exceeded memory subsets in estimated richness. Represented genetic and exposure-history diversity was restricted by having few donors.

A single count supports this clone. Its antigen remains unidentified. In the sorted-subset replicate PCRs, 200 ng DNA, 25,000 to 35,000 T cell genomes, was used. The assay was immunoSEQ multiplex PCR, and TCRdb's table has in-frame clones only and misses some. In the table there are a few million clones, just under 95% of which are singletons. CDR3 length equals 17 residues. The germline gives CDR1 SGDLS, CDR2 YYNGEE. The ends were cut back, 1 base at V and 2 bases at J, with 19 bases in the middle. Sequencing was performed on naive CD4+ T cells from PBMCs. Subset described: CD45RA+ positively selected. The rearrangement links TRBV9 to TRBJ2-7; possibly TRBD1 for D (6 bases). The source of this sequence is a man between 18 and 35 years old in good health. Some clones in this sample may be carry-over from other donors' samples. The CDR3 DNA follows: TGTGCCAGCAGCGTAACCGCAGGGGCCGCCCCCCCCTACGAGCAGTACTTC. Amino acid sequence: CASSVTAGAAPPYEQYF.